This TCR beta chain came from a study of blood T cell repertoires in COVID-19. Enrollees, about 18 to 90 years old, lived in approximately 24 US areas. Membership in each cohort depended on participant-reported clinical history. The study recruited exposed participants who had met a COVID-19 case within 2 weeks before entry. Profiling relied on immunoSEQ multiplex PCR, and the TCRdb table lists in-frame clones only, not all of them. The data contain hundreds of thousands of clones, 90% of them singletons. This TCR was sampled from a man aged 30-40 years who had been exposed to COVID-19. The sequencing sample was made of PBMCs or T cells enriched from blood (not recorded which).

The CDR3: CASSTLDRVPYNEQFF. For the CDR3, the DNA is TGTGCCAGCAGCACCCTGGACAGGGTGCCCTACAATGAGCAGTTCTTC. This rearrangement joins TRBV25-1 to TRBJ2-1; 8 bases align to TRBD1. V trimming: 6 bases; J trimming: 2 bases; junction bases outside the gene matches: 9. The germline V gene has CDR1 MGHDK and CDR2 SYGVNS. The length of the CDR3 is 16 residues.